The sequence of this T cell receptor (beta chain) was determined in a study of spatial heterogeneity in lung cancer. The overall study: When follow-up PBMC samples existed, they were sequenced (at a median of about two years after resection).

On this clonotype: Its matching antigen is unknown.

Regarding the study as a whole: Follow-up blood showed ubiquitous expanded tumor TCRs less than blood at resection did.

The CDR3 spans 15 residues. CDR1 and CDR2 (germline): MGHDK, SYGVNS. Unmatched junction bases numbered 4, after V lost 0 bases and J lost 7 bases. Time point denoted: blood at routine non-recurrence follow-up after resection. In each case, whole RNA from tumor, nontumor lung or frozen PBMC was sequenced unsorted. A unique molecular identifier was carried by every single TCR cDNA molecule. TCRdb reprocessed the 5' RACE reads via MiXCR and lists one record per CDR3 protein. The data contain around 110,000 distinct CDR3 sequences, 12% of them seen just once; the ten biggest clones take up roughly 15%. The sample consisted of PBMCs, taken at follow-up. The TCR originated in a male donor with early-stage non-small cell lung cancer. This rearrangement joins TRBV25-1 to TRBJ1-5, with 9 bases lining up with TRBD1. DNA of the CDR3: TGTGCCAGCAGTGAATATCACAGGGGGCAACAGCCCCAGCATTTT. It specifies CASSEYHRGQQPQHF.